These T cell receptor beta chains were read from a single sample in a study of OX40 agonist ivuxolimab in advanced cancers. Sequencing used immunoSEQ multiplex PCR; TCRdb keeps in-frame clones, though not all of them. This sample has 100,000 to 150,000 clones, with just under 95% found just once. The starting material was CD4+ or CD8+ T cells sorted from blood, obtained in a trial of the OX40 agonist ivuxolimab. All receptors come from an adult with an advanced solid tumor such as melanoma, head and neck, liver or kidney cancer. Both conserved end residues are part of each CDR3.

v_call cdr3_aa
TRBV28 CASSPRGGTNEKLFF
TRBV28 CASSFSGGSYEQYF
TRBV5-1 CASNWGREADTQYF
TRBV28 CASSLRGPIGEQYF
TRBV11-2 CASSQRGYQPQHF
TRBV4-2 CASSHERTIYNEQFF
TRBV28 CASSSGQGRSGANVLTF
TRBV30 CAWTTTTTDTQYF
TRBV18 CASSILGAGNTEAFF
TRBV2 CASSVREFEKLFF
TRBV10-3 CAITQGGNQPQHF
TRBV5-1 CASSLEGGNSPLHF
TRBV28 CASSYVQGGELFF
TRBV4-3 CASSQEARQPDTQYF
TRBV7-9 CASSLGEGSFEQYF
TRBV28 CASRPGLVSYEQYF
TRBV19 CASSMTSGTGSYNEQFF
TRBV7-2 CASSPALVTDTQYF
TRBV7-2 CASSLSGDTQYF
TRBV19 CASTTALAVYNEQFF
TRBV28 CASSFTGQGTNEKLFF
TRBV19 CASSIGTSGSYEQYF
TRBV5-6 CASTLLGERVRELFF
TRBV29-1 CSARQGVTEAFF
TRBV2 CASMAQGLSNQPQHF
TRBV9 CASSGQGDEQYF
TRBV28 CASSSGVAGELFF
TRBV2 CASSISHVGYEQYF
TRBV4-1 CASSQDERVVGEQYF
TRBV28 CASNSGESYEQYF
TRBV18 CASSPPGQGAYEQYF
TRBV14 CASSRTDRVAAFF
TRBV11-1 CASSLGQNTGELFF
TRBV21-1 CASSKAPYSIVVHGYTF
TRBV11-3 CASSLDHRTDTQYF
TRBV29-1 CSVGGQVNQPQHF
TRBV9 CASSVGSRNTEAFF
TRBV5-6 CASSLGQTSGGETQYF
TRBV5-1 CASSPGTGGTEAFF
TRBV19 CATLGGFVGYGYTF
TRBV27 CASGDRAVNTGELFF
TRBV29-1 CSVANSFKGPYEQYF
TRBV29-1 CSVVGQLDTEAFF
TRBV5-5 CASSQPTGWIYEQYF
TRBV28 CASSLQETQYF
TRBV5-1 CASSLVGGEVNIQYF
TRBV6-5 CATMTGSSYEQYF
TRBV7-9 CASSHDYYEQYF
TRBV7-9 CASSLARGQQPSFLDEQFF
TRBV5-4 CASSPGPLTGYTF
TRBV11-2 CASSLSGANVLTF
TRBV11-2 CASSLEAGRLTGELFF
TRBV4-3 CASSQVIYGGANTGELFF
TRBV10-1 CASSEGRSSYEQYF
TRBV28 CASRGGGLTDTQYF